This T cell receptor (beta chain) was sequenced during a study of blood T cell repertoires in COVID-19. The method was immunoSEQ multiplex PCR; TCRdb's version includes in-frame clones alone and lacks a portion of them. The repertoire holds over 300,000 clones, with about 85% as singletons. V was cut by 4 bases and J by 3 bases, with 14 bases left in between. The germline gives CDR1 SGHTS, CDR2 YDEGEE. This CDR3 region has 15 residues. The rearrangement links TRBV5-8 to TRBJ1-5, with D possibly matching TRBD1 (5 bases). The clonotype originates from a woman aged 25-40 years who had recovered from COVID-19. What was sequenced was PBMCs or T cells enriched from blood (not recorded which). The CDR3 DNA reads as TGTGCCAGCAGCGCGGGGACCCTTTCCAATCAGCCCCAGCATTTT. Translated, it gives CASSAGTLSNQPQHF. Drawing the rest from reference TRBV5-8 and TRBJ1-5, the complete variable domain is EAGVTQSPTHLIKTRGQQATLRCSPISGHTSVYWYQQALGLGLQFLLWYDEGEERNRGNFPPRFSGRQFPNYSSELNVNALELEDSALYLCASSAGTLSNQPQHFGDGTRLSIL.